This T cell receptor beta chain was documented in a study of cytomegalovirus exposure and HLA in healthy donors. Points from the study as a whole: Sequencing had likely introduced a cluster of highly shared sequence variants as an artifact.

A note on this clone: As yet, its antigen is unknown.

The PCR contained 60 Vbeta and 13 Jbeta primers. Sequencing used immunoSEQ multiplex PCR; TCRdb keeps in-frame clones, though not all of them. This sample has approximately 160,000 clones, with about 80% found just once. This CDR3 spans 15 amino acids. V dropped 4 bases and J dropped 4; count of bases not matched to a gene: 8. CDR1 and CDR2 from the germline V gene are SEHNR and FQNEAQ (reference sequence). This receptor was taken from a man between 18 and 29 years old in good health and CMV-seronegative. This chain connects TRBV7-9 to TRBJ2-7, with 9 bases that match TRBD2. The sample was PBMCs. DNA of the CDR3: TGTGCCAGCAGCTCGATCGGACTAGCGCCTTACGAGCAGTACTTC. Amino acids: CASSSIGLAPYEQYF.